This TCR beta chain was identified during a study of cytomegalovirus exposure and HLA in healthy donors. 13 Jbeta primers and 60 Vbeta primers were used for the PCR. Clones were read by immunoSEQ multiplex PCR, and TCRdb kept only the in-frame ones, dropping some. The top ten clones hold approximately 6% of a sample with some 170,000 clones, over 60% of them seen once. CDR3 length equals 13 residues. Germline V gives CDR1 SNHLY, CDR2 FYNNEI. With 8 bases removed from V and 2 bases from J, the gap between germline ends came to 10 bases. Study-wide findings and caveats: In a later analysis, a missense DCLRE1C variant was linked to TCR beta V- and J-gene trimming. Among TCR beta chains, those listed as cytomegalovirus-associated numbered over 150.

As for this clone: As yet, its antigen is unknown.

The origin of this receptor is a man aged 40-50 years in good health and CMV-seropositive. The sample taken for sequencing was PBMCs. The J gene is TRBJ2-1, the V gene TRBV2; D uncertain. For the CDR3, the DNA is TGTGCCAGCGCCGGTGGTGCCTACAATGAGCAGTTCTTC. Residues: CASAGGAYNEQFF.